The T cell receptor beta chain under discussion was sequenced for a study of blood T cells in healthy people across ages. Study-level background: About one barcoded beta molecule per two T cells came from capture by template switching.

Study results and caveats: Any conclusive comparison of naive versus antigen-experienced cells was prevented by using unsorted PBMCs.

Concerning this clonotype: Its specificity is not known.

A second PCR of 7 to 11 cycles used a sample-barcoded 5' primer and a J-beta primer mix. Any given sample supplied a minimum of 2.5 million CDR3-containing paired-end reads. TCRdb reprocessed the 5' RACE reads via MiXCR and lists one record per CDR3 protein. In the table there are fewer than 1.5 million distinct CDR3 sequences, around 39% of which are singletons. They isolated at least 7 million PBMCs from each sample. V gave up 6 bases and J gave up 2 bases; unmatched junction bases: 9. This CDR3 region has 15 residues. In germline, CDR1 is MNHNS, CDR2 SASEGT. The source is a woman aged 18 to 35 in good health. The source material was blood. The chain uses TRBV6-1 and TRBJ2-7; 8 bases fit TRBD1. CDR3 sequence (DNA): TGTGCCAGCAGATCCCCAGGGGGCAGCGCCTACGAGCAGTACTTC. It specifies CASRSPGGSAYEQYF.